This record looks at one TCR beta chain sequence and its context. This sample was taken from a study of blood T cell repertoires in COVID-19. The CDR3 extends over 14 amino acids. V shed 4 bases, J shed 7 bases, and the junction held 8 bases outside the gene matches. Germline assignment: CDR1 SGHNT and CDR2 YYREEE (reference sequence). Sequencing used immunoSEQ multiplex PCR; TCRdb keeps in-frame clones, though not all of them. This sample carries 15,000 to 20,000 clones, more than 70% of them seen once, and the ten largest clones take more than 10%. The rearrangement links TRBV5-4 to TRBJ2-3; 8 nucleotides match TRBD1. The sequenced sample consisted of peripheral blood. This TCR came from a human donor in a cohort sampled during active COVID-19. The CDR3 loop reads CASSLRQGPYTQYF. In DNA form, the CDR3 reads TGTGCCAGCAGCCTAAGACAGGGGCCCTATACGCAGTATTTT.